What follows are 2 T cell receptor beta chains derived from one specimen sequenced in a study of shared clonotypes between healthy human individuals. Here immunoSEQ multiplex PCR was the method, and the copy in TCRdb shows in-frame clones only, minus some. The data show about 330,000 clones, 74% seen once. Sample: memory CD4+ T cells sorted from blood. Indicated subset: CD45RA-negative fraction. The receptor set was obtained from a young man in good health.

CDR3: CASSLASGYEQYF. CDR3 sequence (DNA): TGTGCCAGTAGTTTGGCTAGCGGGTACGAGCAGTACTTC. The chain uses TRBV19 and TRBJ2-7, with 8 bases that match TRBD2. This CDR3 has 13 residues. Trimming removed 5 bases from V and 4 bases from J; junction bases left unmatched: 4. Germline V gene data show CDR1 as LNHDA and CDR2 as SQIVND (reference sequence).

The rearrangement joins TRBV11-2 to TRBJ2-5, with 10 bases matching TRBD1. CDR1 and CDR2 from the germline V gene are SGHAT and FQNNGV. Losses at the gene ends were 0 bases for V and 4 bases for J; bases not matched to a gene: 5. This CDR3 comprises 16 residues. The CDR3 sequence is CASSLEGRTGGETQYF. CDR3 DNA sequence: TGTGCCAGCAGCTTAGAAGGGAGGACAGGGGGAGAGACCCAGTACTTC.